Listed here is a single TCR beta chain. CDR3 length equals 15 residues. Germline CDR1 reads MNHEY; CDR2 reads SVGAGI. V was shortened by 5 bases and J by 2 bases, with 15 bases between the two germline ends. This sample stems from a study of blood T cell repertoires in COVID-19. Generated by immunoSEQ multiplex PCR, the TCRdb table keeps only in-frame clones and is missing some. The profile shows about 340,000 clones, approximately 87% of them singletons. Sequences were obtained from peripheral blood. The source is a woman in her forties or fifties with COVID-19, enrolled during active disease. This chain connects TRBV6-5 to TRBJ1-2; the D is unclear. In DNA, the CDR3 is TGTGCCAGCAGTCCCAGTGGGGAGTTAAACTATGGCTACACCTTC. It yields the protein CASSPSGELNYGYTF.